This TCR beta chain was sequenced in a study of shared clonotypes between healthy human individuals (dated by TCRdb to 2020 to 2021). With respect to the entire study: The cohort included three men and a couple of women between 18 and 49 years of age. For each donor, CD4 naive and CD4 memory were each run on three plates, CD8 naive on two plates, and CD8 memory on one plate. To estimate repertoire size and how much clonotype sharing occurs between individuals, the study deeply sequenced the blood TCR repertoires of roughly 5 healthy adults. Different laboratories and diverse techniques were used to prepare libraries and sequence TCR repertoires, to increase sequencing depth and limit assay-specific biases. Per donor, leukapheresis produced somewhere between about 0.85 and 8.9 billion PBMCs. Paper-wide results and their limitations: Clonotypes shared by all four sorted-subset donors showed higher generation probabilities than non-shared clonotypes. Even with the large sequencing depth, rarefaction of the sorted-subset datasets indicated that sequencing was incomplete. Larger estimated clonotype richness was generally found for naive subsets than for memory subsets. Sampling was restricted to blood, and TCR repertoires in tissue are likely to differ from TCR repertoires in blood. Pairwise subsampling led to the expectation that sequencing depth would affect the degree of clonotype sharing among donors. Because the study included only a small number of donors, the genetic and exposure-history diversity represented was limited. Approximately 4.8% of naive CD4, more than 3% of naive CD8, roughly 2.5% of memory CD4, and 0.4% of memory CD8 clonotypes were shared across a few donors.

Using the deep immunoSEQ assay, multiplex PCR amplified TCR CDR3 regions from genomic DNA. Extracted genomic DNA from each cell subset was distributed evenly across all wells of several immunoSEQ 96-well plates, and each plate was treated as a replicate. For sorted subsets, about 200 ng genomic DNA, equal to 25,000 to 35,000 T cell genomes, was loaded into each replicate PCR. The purified libraries were quantified using a Qubit 3.0 fluorometer, sized with a Bioanalyzer 2100, and then quantified again using the KAPA Library Quantification kit. Every immunoSEQ 96-well plate was sequenced on a separate single-read 150-cycle Illumina NextSeq 550 flow cell. The authors' analysis ran thus. Because the immunoSEQ output included only junctional sequences and no quality scores, the filtering could not be the same as the filtering used for full-length reads. Sequences were annotated with PyIR, a Python wrapper for IgBLAST v1.9, and V/J genes and CDR3 were assigned using IMGT germline references. Any read was removed if the V/J assignment was weak (E-value above 1e-6), the CDR3 was missing, or the read contained stop codons, out-of-frame junctions, or ambiguous translated residues. V3J clonotypes were defined by identical inferred V gene, J gene, and CDR3 amino acid sequence. To compute the percentage overlap between repertoires, the number of shared unique clonotypes was divided by the size of the smaller repertoire. Three approaches were used to assess repertoire richness: RTK rarefaction, the Chao1 estimator, and Recon v2.1 estimates of unobserved clonotypes. Generation probabilities were computed with OLGA for all TCRbeta clonotypes obtained by the gDNA method from a few donors. The immuneACCESS repertoire file appears here via TCRdb, limited to in-frame rearrangements. These files lack a portion of the clones; in checked studies, under half of the deficit traces to unresolved V genes, and the cause of the others is not known. V and J calls and clone size come straight from that table; D and trimming were deduced from the DNA. This sample has about 590,000 clones in its table, and nearly 97% of those were observed once. Over 0.09% of the sample belongs to the ten largest clones.

V is cut by 0 bases and J by 4 bases, and the space between the germline ends is 14 bases. The CDR3 runs 16 amino acids, cysteine and phenylalanine included. Only the CDR3 DNA stays, 48 bases, in frame from base 1. CDR1 and CDR2, per the germline V gene (reference sequence), are MNHNY and SVGAGI. For the CD8 naive samples, CD45RO-negative cells were positively selected for CCR7, yielding a CD45RA+CCR7+ population from which TemRA cells were excluded. Healthy HIV-negative adults with no recently reported acute infections or vaccinations were included as donors. Only Caucasian adults living in Nashville, Tennessee, USA were represented among the donors. Blood was collected by leukapheresis, and PBMCs were isolated by Ficoll-Histopaque density gradient centrifugation and then cryopreserved in liquid nitrogen vapor phase. Analytical flow cytometry was used to check the purity and quantity of each magnetically sorted T cell population. From each sorted fraction, genomic DNA was isolated and quantified by UV absorbance on a Nanodrop 2000c.

As to this clone: Its cognate antigen has yet to be identified. Within one base of it there is no much larger clone, and no base qualities were kept.

Rearrangement joined TRBV6-6 to TRBJ2-3; TRBD2 might be the D gene, on 6 matching bases. The source is a woman in her 30s in good health. The sequenced sample consisted of naive CD8+ T cells sorted from blood. What the cell subset or site label conveys for this sample: CD45RA+CCR7+. The sequence in DNA is TGTGCCAGCAGTTACTCGGGGGGTCTAGGCCCAGATACGCAGTATTTT. Its translation is CASSYSGGLGPDTQYF.